A single T cell receptor beta chain is shown here with its context. Its antigen remains unidentified. The read ends 3 residues early relative to the CDR3; the germline J gene fills the gap. This entry belongs to a study of T cells in women clearing cervical HPV infection. The overall study: No precancer developed; the control's incident HPV16 infection cleared within 12 months.

Broader study findings: Cases carried less TRBV6-7 than controls: 0.11% versus 0.16%. It is unknown whether associations predate infection; no effector/memory or HPV-specific sorting.

Genomic DNA, averaging roughly 1,200 ng per sample, yielded TCR beta CDR3 via immunoSEQ. Repertoires were generated with immunoSEQ multiplex PCR, while TCRdb's copy carries only in-frame clones and drops some. The sample's table shows 31,000 or so clones. The CDR3 covers 16 residues. Trimming took 2 bases from V and 2 from J, leaving 16 bases between them. The receptor comes from a woman between 18 and 69 years old with a cervical HPV16 infection that either progressed to CIN3+ or cleared (not recorded which). V usage is TRBV12-3 or TRBV12-4 and J usage is TRBJ2-7, with unresolved D. Sequencing was performed on blood buffy coat. The part of the CDR3 DNA that was read is TGTGCCAGCAGTTTACCCCGAAGGTTTGGGCCCTACGAG. This codes for CASSLPRRFGPYE. The entire CDR3 is CASSLPRRFGPYEQYF.